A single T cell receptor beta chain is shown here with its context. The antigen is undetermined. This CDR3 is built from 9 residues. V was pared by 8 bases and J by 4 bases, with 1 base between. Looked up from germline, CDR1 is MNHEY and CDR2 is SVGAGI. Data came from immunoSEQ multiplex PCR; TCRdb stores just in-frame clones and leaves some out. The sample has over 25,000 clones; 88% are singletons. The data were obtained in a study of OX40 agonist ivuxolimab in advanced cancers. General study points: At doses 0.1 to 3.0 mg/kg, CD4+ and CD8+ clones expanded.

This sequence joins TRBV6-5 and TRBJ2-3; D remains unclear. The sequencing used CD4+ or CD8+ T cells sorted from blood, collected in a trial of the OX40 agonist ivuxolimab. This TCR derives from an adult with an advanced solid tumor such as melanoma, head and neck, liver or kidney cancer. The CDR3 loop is CASPDTQYF. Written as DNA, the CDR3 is TGTGCCAGCCCAGATACGCAGTATTTT.